One sample yielded the 4 T cell receptor beta chains listed below, sequenced in a study of shared T cell receptors in the human thymus. Profiling relied on immunoSEQ multiplex PCR, and the TCRdb table lists in-frame clones only, not all of them. The sample yields some 660,000 clones, 80% to 90% seen once. These sequences were also reported in another study, on human thymus T cells.

The sequenced sample consisted of thymocytes. The receptors derive from a boy in the first two years of life with a congenital heart defect.

The V gene is TRBV13, the J gene TRBJ2-1, with 8 bases aligning to TRBD2. CDR3 length: 15 residues. V lost 4 bases to trimming and J lost 7 bases; unmatched junction nucleotides: 9. Germline values: CDR1 PRHDT, CDR2 FYEKMQ (reference sequence). CDR3 protein: CASSSLAVWRNEQFF. Written as DNA, the CDR3 is TGTGCCAGCAGCTCACTAGCGGTCTGGAGGAATGAGCAGTTCTTC.

The gene calls are TRBV28 and TRBJ1-1; perhaps TRBD1 as D (6 bases). Trimming pared 6 bases from V and 2 bases from J, leaving 25 bases between. The CDR3 contains 18 residues. From germline, CDR1 is MDHEN and CDR2 SYDVKM. The CDR3 region is CASSPPYRAIPPNTEAFF. In DNA form, the CDR3 reads TGTGCCAGCAGCCCACCCTACAGGGCGATTCCCCCAAACACTGAAGCTTTCTTT.

This clone has a single count. This chain uses TRBV7-6 with TRBJ2-5; D gene uncertain. V gave up 5 bases and J gave up 3 bases, with 4 bases separating them. CDR3 length: 11 residues. Germline loops: CDR1 SGHVS, CDR2 FNYEAQ. This CDR3 is CASSTEETQYF. CDR3 nucleotide sequence: TGTGCCAGCAGCACAGAAGAGACCCAGTACTTC.

The chain joins TRBV2 to TRBJ2-1; tentative D call: TRBD2 (6 bases). CDR3 length: 15 residues. CDR1 is SNHLY, CDR2 FYNNEI, per germline. V lost 4 bases to trimming and J lost 9 bases, with 19 bases between them. CDR3 DNA sequence: TGTGCCAGCAGTGGAGCACTAGCAGCTACAGGTGAGCAGTTCTTC. This translates into CASSGALAATGEQFF.